Listed below are T cell receptor beta chains from one sample, sequenced in a study of shared clonotypes between healthy human individuals. The repertoire was sequenced with immunoSEQ multiplex PCR; TCRdb's copy has only in-frame clones and lacks some. The top ten clones hold 12% of a sample with hundreds of thousands of clones, approximately 71% of them seen once. Sequences were obtained from PBMCs. The source is a woman between 40 and 50 years old in good health. Some clones in this sample may be carry-over from other donors' samples. CDR3s include the opening cysteine and the closing phenylalanine or tryptophan. D genes are given only for firm matches. Size is omitted from some rows. Given values are once, few, many or a class for expanded clones.

d_call	v_call	clone_size	j_call	cdr3_nt	cdr3_aa
-	TRBV6-1	-	TRBJ2-2	TGTGCCAGCAGTTTAACCCCAGGGTCCGGGGAGCTGTTTTTT	CASSLTPGSGELFF
-	TRBV7-9	-	TRBJ2-4	TGTGCCAGCAGCTTACCGCCAGACTTAGACAAAAACATTCAGTACTTC	CASSLPPDLDKNIQYF
TRBD2	TRBV7-9	-	TRBJ2-3	TGTGCCAGCAGCTCTAGCGGGAGGGCCGGGGATACGCAGTATTTT	CASSSSGRAGDTQYF
TRBD2	TRBV27	-	TRBJ2-1	TGTGCCAGCAGCCCAAACCTTTTTAGCGGGAGCTACAATGAGCAGTTCTTC	CASSPNLFSGSYNEQFF
TRBD1	TRBV7-6	once	TRBJ1-4	TGTGCCAGCAGCCGGAGGGGGACAGCTAATGAAAAACTGTTTTTT	CASSRRGTANEKLFF
-	TRBV7-9	few	TRBJ1-4	TGTGCCAGCAGCCTCGGGGGTGAAAAACTGTTTTTT	CASSLGGEKLFF
TRBD2	TRBV7-7	-	TRBJ2-1	TGTGCCAGCAGCTTAATAGCGGGAGAGTCCAATGAGCAGTTCTTC	CASSLIAGESNEQFF
-	TRBV5-1	many	TRBJ1-5	TGCGCCAGCAGCTTGTCCGGGGGCAGCAATCAGCCCCAGCATTTT	CASSLSGGSNQPQHF
-	TRBV19	-	TRBJ1-4	TGTGCCAGCTTGGGGCAGGCGGCTGCAACTAATGAAAAACTGTTTTTT	CASLGQAAATNEKLFF
TRBD2	TRBV5-1	few	TRBJ2-1	TGCGCCAGCACAACCGGGACTAGCATAAATGAGCAGTTCTTC	CASTTGTSINEQFF
-	TRBV6-5	-	TRBJ1-5	TGTGCCAGCAGGTCGGGTGGCCAGCCCCAGCATTTT	CASRSGGQPQHF
-	TRBV10-3	-	TRBJ1-1	TGTGCCACATCAGACGGGAACACTGAAGCTTTCTTT	CATSDGNTEAFF
-	TRBV5-1	-	TRBJ2-3	TGCGCCAGCAGCTACCCTGGGGCGAGTACGCAGTATTTT	CASSYPGASTQYF
TRBD2	TRBV10-3	once	TRBJ2-1	TGTGCCATCACCTCCATACGGCGGGAGCTATCGCCCACGACGTACAATGAGCAGTTCTTC	CAITSIRRELSPTTYNEQFF
-	TRBV9	-	TRBJ2-7	TGTGCCAGCAGCCCTTACTGGGGGGCAGGGACCTACGAGCAGTACTTC	CASSPYWGAGTYEQYF
-	TRBV9	-	TRBJ1-2	TGTGCCAGCAGCGCCTACGGGGGGGACTATGGCTACACCTTC	CASSAYGGDYGYTF
-	TRBV10-3	-	TRBJ1-1	TGTGCCATCAGTGAGAGTTTTGGGGGAGCGGCGAACACTGAAGCTTTCTTT	CAISESFGGAANTEAFF
TRBD2	TRBV2	-	TRBJ2-3	TGTGCCAGCGCGGGACTAACATTCACAGATACGCAGTATTTT	CASAGLTFTDTQYF
-	TRBV7-3	few	TRBJ1-1	TGTGCCAGCAGCTTAGAAGGGGGGAGAAACACTGAAGCTTTCTTT	CASSLEGGRNTEAFF
-	TRBV28	-	TRBJ2-5	TGTGCCAGCAGTTCTGCACACCGCGCCCAGTACTTC	CASSSAHRAQYF
TRBD1	TRBV5-1	-	TRBJ2-5	TGCGCCAGCAGCACCCCAGGGGGCCCAGAGACCCAGTACTTC	CASSTPGGPETQYF
TRBD2	TRBV6-1	-	TRBJ2-7	TGTGCCAGCAGTGAAACGGGAGGGGCCTACGAGCAGTACTTC	CASSETGGAYEQYF
-	TRBV15	once	TRBJ2-2	TGTGCCACCAGCAGAGATTGGGGGATCACCGGGGAGCTGTTTTTT	CATSRDWGITGELFF
-	TRBV11-2	-	TRBJ2-7	TGTGCCAGCAGCTTAGGGCCAATAAGATACGAGCAGTACTTC	CASSLGPIRYEQYF
-	TRBV6-5	-	TRBJ1-5	TGTGCCAGCAGTTACCTGGGGGGGAATCAGCCCCAGCATTTT	CASSYLGGNQPQHF
-	TRBV4-1	-	TRBJ1-4	TGCGCCAGCAGCCAAGATCCCTACAGGTCGGATAATGAAAAACTGTTTTTT	CASSQDPYRSDNEKLFF
-	TRBV7-2	few	TRBJ2-3	TGTGCCAGCAGCTTAATACACAGCACAGATACGCAGTATTTT	CASSLIHSTDTQYF
TRBD1	TRBV5-6	-	TRBJ1-2	TGTGCCAGCAGCACGGACAGGGGTTTCTATGGCTACACCTTC	CASSTDRGFYGYTF
-	TRBV30	-	TRBJ1-1	TGTGCCTGGAGGACCCCCATGAACACTGAAGCTTTCTTT	CAWRTPMNTEAFF
-	TRBV16	once	TRBJ2-7	TGTGCCAGCAGCCAATCAGGAGGTGAGCAGTACTTC	CASSQSGGEQYF
TRBD1	TRBV28	-	TRBJ2-3	TGTGCCAGCAGTTCCGGACAGGGGGTAGATACGCAGTATTTT	CASSSGQGVDTQYF
-	TRBV4-3	-	TRBJ1-1	TGCGCCAGCAGCCAAGGAGGCGGAGCGAACACTGAAGCTTTCTTT	CASSQGGGANTEAFF
-	TRBV5-6	many	TRBJ1-3	TGTGCCAGCAGAACGTGGGGACGTGGAAACACCATATATTTT	CASRTWGRGNTIYF
-	TRBV19	-	TRBJ1-5	TGTGCCAGTGCCGTCCGGGGGAGCAATCAGCCCCAGCATTTT	CASAVRGSNQPQHF
-	TRBV7-9	-	TRBJ1-2	TGTGCCAGCAGCTTAGCCGCAACCGATAACTATGGCTACACCTTC	CASSLAATDNYGYTF
TRBD1	TRBV11-2	-	TRBJ1-6	TGTGCCAGCAGCACCCGGGGACAGGGCAATAGACCCCTCCACTTT	CASSTRGQGNRPLHF
TRBD1	TRBV18	-	TRBJ1-5	TGTGCCAGCTCACCCCGGGCAGGGGGCGGCCAGCCCCAGCATTTT	CASSPRAGGGQPQHF
-	TRBV28	many	TRBJ2-7	TGTGCCAGCTGTGGTACAGGGGACTACTCCTACGAGCAGTACTTC	CASCGTGDYSYEQYF
TRBD1	TRBV6-6	-	TRBJ2-7	TGTGCCACTACAGGAACAGGGGGCGGAAATTACGAGCAGTACTTC	CATTGTGGGNYEQYF
TRBD2	TRBV13	few	TRBJ2-7	TGTGCCAGCAGCTTACCGGGACTAGCGGTCTACGAGCAGTACTTC	CASSLPGLAVYEQYF
-	TRBV7-9	-	TRBJ2-1	TGTGCCAGCAGCGACACACGGCGGAGCAATGAGCAGTTCTTC	CASSDTRRSNEQFF
TRBD2	TRBV5-1	once	TRBJ2-1	TGCGCCAGCAGAGGGTTGACTAGCGGGAAAGACAATGAGCAGTTCTTC	CASRGLTSGKDNEQFF
-	TRBV10-3	once	TRBJ1-2	TGTGCCATCAGCGGGGGCACCAACTATGGCTACACCTTC	CAISGGTNYGYTF
-	TRBV5-6	-	TRBJ1-2	TGTGCCAGCAGCTCCTTCGGGGACCCATATGGCTACACCTTC	CASSSFGDPYGYTF
TRBD2	TRBV7-2	few	TRBJ2-7	TGTGCCAGCAGCCAAGACCGGGACTACCACGAGCAGTACTTC	CASSQDRDYHEQYF
TRBD2	TRBV2	once	TRBJ2-7	TGTGCCAGCAGTGCAGGTAGCGGGAGCTACGAGCAGTACTTC	CASSAGSGSYEQYF
-	TRBV7-3	-	TRBJ1-1	TGTGCCAGCAGCCGGGAGATGAACACTGAAGCTTTCTTT	CASSREMNTEAFF
-	TRBV5-1	-	TRBJ1-2	TGCGCCAGCAGCCCCTCAGGGGTGGATGGCTACACCTTC	CASSPSGVDGYTF
-	TRBV19	-	TRBJ1-5	TGTGCCAGTAGGAAGGAGGCCGAAAGAAAGCCCCAGCATTTT	CASRKEAERKPQHF
-	TRBV30	-	TRBJ2-7	TGTGCCCAACTAGCCGCAAGCTCCTACGAGCAGTACTTC	CAQLAASSYEQYF
-	TRBV5-1	-	TRBJ2-5	TGCGCCAGCAGCTCGGAGGGCCAAGAGACCCAGTACTTC	CASSSEGQETQYF
-	TRBV5-4	-	TRBJ2-1	TGTGCCAGCAGCTTGGTGGCGGCAAATGAGCAGTTCTTC	CASSLVAANEQFF
TRBD2	TRBV4-2	-	TRBJ2-1	TGTGCCAGCAGCTCCGGGACTAGCGGAAATAATGAGCAGTTCTTC	CASSSGTSGNNEQFF
-	TRBV28	-	TRBJ2-3	TGTGCCAGCAGTTTTGGGGGGCAGGGGACAGATACGCAGTATTTT	CASSFGGQGTDTQYF
-	TRBV19	once	TRBJ1-5	TGTGCCAGTAGTATAGCAGGCGACAATCAGCCCCAGCATTTT	CASSIAGDNQPQHF